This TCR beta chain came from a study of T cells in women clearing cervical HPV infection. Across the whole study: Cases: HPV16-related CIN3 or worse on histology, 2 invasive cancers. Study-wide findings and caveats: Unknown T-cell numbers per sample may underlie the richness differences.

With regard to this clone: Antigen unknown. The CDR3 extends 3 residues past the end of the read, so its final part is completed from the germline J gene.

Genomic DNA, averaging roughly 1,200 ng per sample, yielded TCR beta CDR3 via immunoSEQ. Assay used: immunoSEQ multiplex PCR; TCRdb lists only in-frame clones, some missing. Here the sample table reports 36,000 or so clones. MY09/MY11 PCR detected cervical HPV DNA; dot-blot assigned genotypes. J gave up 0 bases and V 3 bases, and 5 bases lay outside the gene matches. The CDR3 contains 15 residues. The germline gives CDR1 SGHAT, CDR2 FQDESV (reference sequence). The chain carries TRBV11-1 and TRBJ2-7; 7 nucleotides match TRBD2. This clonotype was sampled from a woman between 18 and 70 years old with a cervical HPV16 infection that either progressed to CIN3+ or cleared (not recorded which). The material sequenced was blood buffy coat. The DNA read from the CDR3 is TGTGCCAGCAGCTTCCACAGGACTAGCTCCTACGAG. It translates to CASSFHRTSSYE. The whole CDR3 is CASSFHRTSSYEQYF.